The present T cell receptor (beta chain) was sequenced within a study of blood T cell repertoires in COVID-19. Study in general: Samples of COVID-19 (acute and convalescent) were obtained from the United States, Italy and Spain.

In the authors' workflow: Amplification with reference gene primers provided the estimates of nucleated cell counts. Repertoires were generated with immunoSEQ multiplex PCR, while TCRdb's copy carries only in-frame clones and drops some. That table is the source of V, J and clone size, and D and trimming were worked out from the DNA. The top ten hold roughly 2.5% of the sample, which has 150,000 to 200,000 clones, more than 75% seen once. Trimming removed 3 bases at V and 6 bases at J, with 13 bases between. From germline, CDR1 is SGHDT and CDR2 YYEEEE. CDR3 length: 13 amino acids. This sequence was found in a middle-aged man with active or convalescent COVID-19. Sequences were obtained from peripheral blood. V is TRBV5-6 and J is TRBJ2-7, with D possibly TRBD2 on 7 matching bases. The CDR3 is CASSWGGGAEQYF. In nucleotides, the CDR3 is TGTGCCAGCAGCTGGGGTGGGGGGGCCGAGCAGTACTTC.